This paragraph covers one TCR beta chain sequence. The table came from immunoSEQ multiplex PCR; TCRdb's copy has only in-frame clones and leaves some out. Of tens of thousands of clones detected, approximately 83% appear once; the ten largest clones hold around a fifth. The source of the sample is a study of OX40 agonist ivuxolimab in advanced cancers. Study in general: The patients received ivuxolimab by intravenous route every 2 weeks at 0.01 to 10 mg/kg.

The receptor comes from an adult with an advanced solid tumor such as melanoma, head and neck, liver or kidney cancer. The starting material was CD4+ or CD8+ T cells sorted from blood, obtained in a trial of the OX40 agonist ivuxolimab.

CDR3 region: CASSAKRIFSYEQYF. DNA for the CDR3: TGTGCCAGCAGCGCAAAGCGAATCTTCTCCTACGAGCAGTACTTC. The chain carries TRBV7-3 and TRBJ2-7; D not certain. The germline gives CDR1 SGHTA, CDR2 FQGTGA. The CDR3 spans 15 residues. Trimming left V 5 bases short and J 0 bases short, with 14 bases between.